This T cell receptor beta chain was identified in a study of T-cell reconstitution after alpha-beta-depleted transplantation in children. Study-wide results and caveats: From surviving recipient T cells and thymic progenitors came the high day-60 TCRbeta diversity observed in some patients. A year post-transplant, T-cell counts and diversity derived mostly from newly produced T cells.

Germline V gene lookup returns CDR1 MNHEY and CDR2 SVGAGI. The length of the CDR3 is 11 residues. Trimming removed 6 bases at V and 2 bases at J, with 2 bases between. Unique molecular identifiers were incorporated when the TCRbeta library was constructed. One entry per CDR3 protein results from TCRdb running MiXCR on the PCR reads. The profile shows 780,000 or so distinct CDR3 sequences, approximately 15% of them singletons. This clonotype was recorded at least ten times. What it binds is unknown. The sequencing used PBMCs, mostly from graft donor cells, collected 360 days after TCRalphabeta/CD19-depleted stem cell transplant. The clonotype comes from a male patient younger than 18 who had a stem cell transplant for acute lymphoblastic leukemia, so the T cells may come from the graft donor. The chain joins TRBV6-5 to TRBJ2-1; D remains unclear. The CDR3 reads CASRTYNEQFF. CDR3 DNA sequence: TGTGCCAGCAGGACCTACAATGAGCAGTTCTTC.